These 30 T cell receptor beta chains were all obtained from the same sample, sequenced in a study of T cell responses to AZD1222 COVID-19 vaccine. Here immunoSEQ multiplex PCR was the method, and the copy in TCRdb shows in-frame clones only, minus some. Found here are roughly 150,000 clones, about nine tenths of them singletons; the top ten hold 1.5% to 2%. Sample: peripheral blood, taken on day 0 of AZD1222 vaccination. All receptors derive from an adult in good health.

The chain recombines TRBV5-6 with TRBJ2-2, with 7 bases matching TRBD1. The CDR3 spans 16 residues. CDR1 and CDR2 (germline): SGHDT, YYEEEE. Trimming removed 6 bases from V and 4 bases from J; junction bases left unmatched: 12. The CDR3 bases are TGTGCCAGCACCTTAACAGGGGCGTCGGTCACCGGGGAGCTGTTTTTT. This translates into CASTLTGASVTGELFF. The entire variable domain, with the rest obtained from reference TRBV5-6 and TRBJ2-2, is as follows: DAGVTQSPTHLIKTRGQQVTLRCSPKSGHDTVSWYQQALGQGPQFIFQYYEEEERQRGNFPDRFSGHQFPNYSSELNVNALLLGDSALYLCASTLTGASVTGELFFGEGSRLTVL.

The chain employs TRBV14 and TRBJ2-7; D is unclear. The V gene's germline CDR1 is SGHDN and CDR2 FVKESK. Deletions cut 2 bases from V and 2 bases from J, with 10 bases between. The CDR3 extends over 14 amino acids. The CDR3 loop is CASSQIVDTYEQYF. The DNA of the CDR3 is TGTGCCAGCAGCCAAATTGTGGATACCTACGAGCAGTACTTC.

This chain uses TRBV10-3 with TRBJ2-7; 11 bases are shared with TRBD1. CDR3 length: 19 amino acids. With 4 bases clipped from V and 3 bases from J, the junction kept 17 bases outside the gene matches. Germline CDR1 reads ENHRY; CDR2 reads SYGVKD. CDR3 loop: CAISGTGGSGLATLYEQYF. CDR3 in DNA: TGTGCCATCAGTGGGACAGGGGGCTCGGGACTAGCAACTCTCTACGAGCAGTACTTC.

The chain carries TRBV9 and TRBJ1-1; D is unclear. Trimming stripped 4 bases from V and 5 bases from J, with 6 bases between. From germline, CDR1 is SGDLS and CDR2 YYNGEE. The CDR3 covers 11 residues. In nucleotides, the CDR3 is TGTGCCAGCAGCCCCTTGACTGAAGCTTTCTTT. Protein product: CASSPLTEAFF.

The CDR3 spells CASSLDLRVTDTQYF. CDR3 sequence (DNA): TGTGCCAGCAGCTTAGACCTCAGGGTGACAGATACGCAGTATTTT. The chain combines TRBV7-2 with TRBJ2-3, with D maybe TRBD1 (5 bases). The CDR3 extends over 15 amino acids. V was pared by 1 base and J by 3 bases, with 11 bases between. Per germline, CDR1 SGHTA and CDR2 FQGNSA.

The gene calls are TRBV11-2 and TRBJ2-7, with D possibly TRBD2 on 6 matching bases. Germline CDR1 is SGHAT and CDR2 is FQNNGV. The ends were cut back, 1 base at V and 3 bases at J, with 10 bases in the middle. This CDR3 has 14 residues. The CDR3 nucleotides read TGTGCCAGCAGCTTAGTCGGGGACTTCTACGAGCAGTACTTC. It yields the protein CASSLVGDFYEQYF.

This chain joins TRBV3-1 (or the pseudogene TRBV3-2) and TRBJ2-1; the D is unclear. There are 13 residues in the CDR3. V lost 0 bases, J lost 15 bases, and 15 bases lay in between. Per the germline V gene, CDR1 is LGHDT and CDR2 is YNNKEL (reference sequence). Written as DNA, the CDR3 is TGTGCCAGCAGCCAAGATGCTCGGGTTCGGCTGTTCTTC. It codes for CASSQDARVRLFF.

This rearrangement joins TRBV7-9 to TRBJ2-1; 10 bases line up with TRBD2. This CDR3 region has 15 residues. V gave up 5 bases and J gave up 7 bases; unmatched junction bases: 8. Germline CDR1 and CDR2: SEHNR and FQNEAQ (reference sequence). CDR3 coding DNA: TGTGCCAGCAGCCCTGGACTAGCGGATTGGAATGAGCAGTTCTTC. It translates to CASSPGLADWNEQFF. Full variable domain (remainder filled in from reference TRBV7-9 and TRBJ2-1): DTGVSQNPRHKITKRGQNVTFRCDPISEHNRLYWYRQTLGQGPEFLTYFQNEAQLEKSRLLSDRFSAERPKGSFSTLEIQRTEQGDSAMYLCASSPGLADWNEQFFGPGTRLTVL.

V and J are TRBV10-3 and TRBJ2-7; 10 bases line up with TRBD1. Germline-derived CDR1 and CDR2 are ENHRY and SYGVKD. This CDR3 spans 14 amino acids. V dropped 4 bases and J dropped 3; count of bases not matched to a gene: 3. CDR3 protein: CAISAGTGVYEQYF. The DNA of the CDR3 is TGTGCCATCAGTGCCGGGACAGGGGTCTACGAGCAGTACTTC.

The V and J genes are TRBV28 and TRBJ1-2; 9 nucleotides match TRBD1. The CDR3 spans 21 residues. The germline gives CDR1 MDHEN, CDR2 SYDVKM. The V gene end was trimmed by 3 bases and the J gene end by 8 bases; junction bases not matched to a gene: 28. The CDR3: CASSFFGFSSTRTGEAGGYTF. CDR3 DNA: TGTGCCAGCAGTTTTTTCGGTTTTTCGTCCACCCGGACAGGGGAGGCGGGCGGCTACACCTTC.

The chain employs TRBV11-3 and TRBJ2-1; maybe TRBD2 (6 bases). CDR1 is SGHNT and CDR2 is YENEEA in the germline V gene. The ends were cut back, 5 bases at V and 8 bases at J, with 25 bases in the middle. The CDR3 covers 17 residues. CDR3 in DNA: TGTGCCAGCAGCCTACGGGGGTATAGCGGCGCTGGCGATGAGCAGTTCTTC. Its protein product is CASSLRGYSGAGDEQFF.

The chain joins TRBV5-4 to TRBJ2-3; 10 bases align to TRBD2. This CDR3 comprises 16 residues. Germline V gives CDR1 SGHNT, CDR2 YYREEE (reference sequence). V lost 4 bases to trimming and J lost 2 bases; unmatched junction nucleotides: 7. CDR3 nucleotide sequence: TGTGCCAGCAGCCCCTTAAGCGGGAGGGACACAGATACGCAGTATTTT. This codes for CASSPLSGRDTDTQYF.

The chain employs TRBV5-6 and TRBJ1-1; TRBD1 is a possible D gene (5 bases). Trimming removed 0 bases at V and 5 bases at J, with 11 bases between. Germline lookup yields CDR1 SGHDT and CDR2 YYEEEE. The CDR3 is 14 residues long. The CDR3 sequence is CASSLGGRLTEAFF. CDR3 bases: TGTGCCAGCAGCTTGGGGGGGAGGTTAACTGAAGCTTTCTTT.

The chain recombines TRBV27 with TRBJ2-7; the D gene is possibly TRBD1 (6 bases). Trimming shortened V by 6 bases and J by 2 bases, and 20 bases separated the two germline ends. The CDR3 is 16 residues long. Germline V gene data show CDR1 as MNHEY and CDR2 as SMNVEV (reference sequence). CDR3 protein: CASRLNGQQIAYEQYF. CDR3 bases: TGTGCCAGCAGACTGAACGGACAGCAAATAGCCTACGAGCAGTACTTC.

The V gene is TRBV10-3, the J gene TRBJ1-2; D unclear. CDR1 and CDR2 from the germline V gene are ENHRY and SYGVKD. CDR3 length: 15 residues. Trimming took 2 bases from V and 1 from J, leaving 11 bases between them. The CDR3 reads CAISERQAFNYGYTF. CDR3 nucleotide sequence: TGTGCCATCAGTGAGCGTCAAGCCTTTAACTATGGCTACACCTTC.

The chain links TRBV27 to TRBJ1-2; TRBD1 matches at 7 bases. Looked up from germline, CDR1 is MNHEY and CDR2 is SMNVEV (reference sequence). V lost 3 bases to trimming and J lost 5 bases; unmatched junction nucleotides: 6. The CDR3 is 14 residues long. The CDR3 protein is CASSFRGPAYGYTF. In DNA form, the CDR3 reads TGTGCCAGCAGTTTTAGGGGGCCGGCGTATGGCTACACCTTC.

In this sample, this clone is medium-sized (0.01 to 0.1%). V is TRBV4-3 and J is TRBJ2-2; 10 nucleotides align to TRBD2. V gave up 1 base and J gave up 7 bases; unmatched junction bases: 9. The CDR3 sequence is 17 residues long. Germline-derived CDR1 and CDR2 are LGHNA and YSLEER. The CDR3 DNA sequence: TGCGCCAGCAGCCAAGTGCCCGCTAGCGGGAGTAGCGGGGAGCTGTTTTTT. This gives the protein CASSQVPASGSSGELFF.

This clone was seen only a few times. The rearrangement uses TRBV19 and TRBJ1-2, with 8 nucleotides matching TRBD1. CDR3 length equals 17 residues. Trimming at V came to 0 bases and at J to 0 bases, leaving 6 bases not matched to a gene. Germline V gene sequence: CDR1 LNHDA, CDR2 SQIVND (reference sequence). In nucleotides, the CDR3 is TGTGCCAGTAGTATAGATGGGACAGGCACTTCTAACTATGGCTACACCTTC. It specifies CASSIDGTGTSNYGYTF.

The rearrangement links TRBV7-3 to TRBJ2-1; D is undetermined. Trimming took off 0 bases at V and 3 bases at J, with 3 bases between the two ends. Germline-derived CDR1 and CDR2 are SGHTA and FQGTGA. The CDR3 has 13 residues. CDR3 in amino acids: CASSLTDYNEQFF. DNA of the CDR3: TGTGCCAGCAGCTTAACGGACTACAATGAGCAGTTCTTC.

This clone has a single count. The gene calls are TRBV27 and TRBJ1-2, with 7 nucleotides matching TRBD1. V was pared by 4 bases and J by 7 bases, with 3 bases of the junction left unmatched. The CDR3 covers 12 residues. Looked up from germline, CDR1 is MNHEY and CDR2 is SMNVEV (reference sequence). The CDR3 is CASSSGGGGYTF. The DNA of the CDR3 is TGTGCCAGCAGTTCAGGGGGGGGTGGCTACACCTTC.

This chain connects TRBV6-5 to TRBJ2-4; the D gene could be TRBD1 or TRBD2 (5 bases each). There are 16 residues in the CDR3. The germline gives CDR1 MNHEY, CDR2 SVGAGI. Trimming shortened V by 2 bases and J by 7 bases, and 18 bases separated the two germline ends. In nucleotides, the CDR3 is TGTGCCAGCAGTTACACCTATGGGGGAACCCCGAACATTCAGTACTTC. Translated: CASSYTYGGTPNIQYF.

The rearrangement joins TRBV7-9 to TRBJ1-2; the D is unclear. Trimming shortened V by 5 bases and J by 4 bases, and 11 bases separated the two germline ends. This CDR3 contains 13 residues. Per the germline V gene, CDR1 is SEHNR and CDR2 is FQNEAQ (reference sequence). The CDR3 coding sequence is TGTGCCAGCAGCGTTATCCATCTCTATGGCTACACCTTC. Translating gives CASSVIHLYGYTF.

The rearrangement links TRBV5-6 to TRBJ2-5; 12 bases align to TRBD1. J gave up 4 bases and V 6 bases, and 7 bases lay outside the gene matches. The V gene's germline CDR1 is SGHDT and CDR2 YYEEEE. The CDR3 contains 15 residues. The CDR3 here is CASTIWDRGRETQYF. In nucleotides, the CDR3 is TGTGCCAGCACCATATGGGACAGGGGGCGAGAGACCCAGTACTTC.

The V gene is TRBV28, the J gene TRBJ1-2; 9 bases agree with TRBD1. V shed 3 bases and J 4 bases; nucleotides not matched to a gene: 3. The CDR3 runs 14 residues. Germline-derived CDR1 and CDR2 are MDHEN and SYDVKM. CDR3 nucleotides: TGTGCCAGCAGTTTGCCACAGGGGGCCTATGGCTACACCTTC. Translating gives CASSLPQGAYGYTF.

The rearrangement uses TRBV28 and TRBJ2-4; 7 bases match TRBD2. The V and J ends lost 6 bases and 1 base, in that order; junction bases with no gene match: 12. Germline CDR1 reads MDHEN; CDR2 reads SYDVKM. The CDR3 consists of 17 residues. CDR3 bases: TGTGCCAGCAGCGTCCCGGGACTACGACGTGCCAAAAACATTCAGTACTTC. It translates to CASSVPGLRRAKNIQYF.

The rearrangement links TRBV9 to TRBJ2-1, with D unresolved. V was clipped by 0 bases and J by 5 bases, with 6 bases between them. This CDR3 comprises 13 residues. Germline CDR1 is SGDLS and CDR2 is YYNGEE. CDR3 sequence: CASSVGVNNEQFF. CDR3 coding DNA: TGTGCCAGCAGCGTAGGAGTTAACAATGAGCAGTTCTTC.

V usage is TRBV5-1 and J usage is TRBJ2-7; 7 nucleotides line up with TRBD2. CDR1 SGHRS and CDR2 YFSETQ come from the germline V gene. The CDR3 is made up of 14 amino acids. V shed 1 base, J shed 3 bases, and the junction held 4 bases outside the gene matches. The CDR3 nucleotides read TGCGCCAGCAGCTTGAGCGGGACGGACTACGAGCAGTACTTC. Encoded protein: CASSLSGTDYEQYF.

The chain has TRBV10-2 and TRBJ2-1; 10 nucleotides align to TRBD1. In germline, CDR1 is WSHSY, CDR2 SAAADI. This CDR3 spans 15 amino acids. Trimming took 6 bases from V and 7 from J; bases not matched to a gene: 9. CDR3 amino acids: CASSGSGQGLNEQFF. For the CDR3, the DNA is TGCGCCAGCAGCGGATCGGGACAGGGGTTGAATGAGCAGTTCTTC.

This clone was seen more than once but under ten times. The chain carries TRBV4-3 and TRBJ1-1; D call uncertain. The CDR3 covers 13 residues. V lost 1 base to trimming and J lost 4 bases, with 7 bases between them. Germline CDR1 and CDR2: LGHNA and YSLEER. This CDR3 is CASSQGLGTEAFF. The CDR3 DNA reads TGCGCCAGCAGCCAAGGGTTGGGCACTGAAGCTTTCTTT.

In DNA, the CDR3 is TGTGCCAGCCTTTCAGAGGAGGTCGCGAGCTATGGCTACACCTTC. This encodes CASLSEEVASYGYTF. The V call is TRBV2, the J call TRBJ1-2, with unresolved D. Germline V CDR1 and CDR2: SNHLY, FYNNEI. The ends were cut back, 8 bases at V and 4 bases at J, with 20 bases in the middle. The length of the CDR3 is 15 residues. The full variable domain, with the rest looked up from reference TRBV2 and TRBJ1-2, is EPEVTQTPSHQVTQMGQEVILRCVPISNHLYFYWYRQILGQKVEFLVSFYNNEISEKSEIFDDQFSVERPDGSNFTLKIRSTKLEDSAMYFCASLSEEVASYGYTFGSGTRLTVV.